Shown below are 7 T cell receptor beta chains from a single sample sequenced in a study of blood T cell repertoires in COVID-19. Clones were read by immunoSEQ multiplex PCR, and TCRdb kept only the in-frame ones, dropping some. The repertoire holds under 40,000 clones, with 87% as singletons. Sample: peripheral blood. The receptor set was obtained from a man in his sixties with active COVID-19.

The genes are TRBV9 and TRBJ2-5; 14 nucleotides match TRBD2. V shed 3 bases, J shed 4 bases, and the junction held 5 bases outside the gene matches. Germline V gene sequence: CDR1 SGDLS, CDR2 YYNGEE. The CDR3 contains 16 residues. This CDR3 reads CASSEGLAGAVETQYF. CDR3 bases: TGTGCCAGCAGCGAGGGACTAGCGGGAGCGGTAGAGACCCAGTACTTC.

V usage is TRBV9 and J usage is TRBJ2-2, with D unclear. Germline V gene data show CDR1 as SGDLS and CDR2 as YYNGEE. The CDR3 has 15 amino acids. The germline V and J ends were trimmed by 3 bases and 1 base, with 10 bases remaining between them. The DNA for the CDR3 is TGTGCCAGCAGCGCCTCCCCCTTGAACACCGGGGAGCTGTTTTTT. Encoded protein: CASSASPLNTGELFF.

CDR3 residues: CASSMSLGDYTF. The CDR3 nucleotides are TGTGCCAGTAGTATGTCGTTGGGAGACTACACCTTC. V and J are TRBV19 and TRBJ1-2; D is ambiguous. Germline assignment: CDR1 LNHDA and CDR2 SQIVND (reference sequence). The CDR3 runs to 12 residues. V was pared by 3 bases and J by 10 bases, with 12 bases between.

The chain is built from TRBV5-5 and TRBJ2-3, with TRBD2 matching over 7 bases. Trimming removed 2 bases from V and 1 base from J; junction bases left unmatched: 4. The CDR3 contains 15 residues. Germline CDR1 and CDR2: SGHKS and YYEKEE (reference sequence). CDR3 protein: CASSFQAGRTDTQYF. CDR3 DNA sequence: TGTGCCAGCAGCTTCCAAGCGGGACGCACAGATACGCAGTATTTT.

J is TRBJ2-1 and V is TRBV20-1; 7 bases match TRBD2. This CDR3 has 14 amino acids. Trimming removed 3 bases from V and 2 bases from J; junction bases left unmatched: 4. The germline gives CDR1 DFQATT, CDR2 SNEGSKA (reference sequence). CDR3 in DNA: TGCAGTGCTAGTTCGGGACTACCCTACAATGAGCAGTTCTTC. It codes for CSASSGLPYNEQFF.

This clone has a single count. J is TRBJ1-1 and V is TRBV7-2; unclear D gene. The CDR3 length is 15 residues. The germline V and J ends were trimmed by 3 bases and 9 bases, with 20 bases remaining between them. The germline V gene has CDR1 SGHTA and CDR2 FQGNSA. CDR3 amino acids: CASSLGATSGNKAFF. The CDR3 bases are TGTGCCAGCAGCTTGGGTGCGACATCGGGGAATAAAGCTTTCTTT.

V usage is TRBV5-1 and J usage is TRBJ2-7; 10 positions match TRBD1. CDR1 is SGHRS, CDR2 YFSETQ, per germline. V gave up 0 bases and J gave up 5 bases; unmatched junction bases: 8. There are 16 residues in the CDR3. The CDR3 DNA sequence: TGCGCCAGCAGCTTGGGCGAGGGACAGGGGATCGACGAGCAGTACTTC. It specifies CASSLGEGQGIDEQYF.